This TCR beta chain came from a study of regulatory T cells. Points from the study as a whole: Hydrophobic residues at CDR3 positions 6 and 7 were enriched in conventional CD4+ T cells of CD3G-deficient patients.

Amplification used 52 TRBV primers and 13 TRBJ primers. The repertoire was sequenced with immunoSEQ multiplex PCR; TCRdb's copy has only in-frame clones and lacks some. The sample holds approximately 29,000 clones; over 90% are singletons and the top ten take 0.98%. Trimming took 4 bases from V and 0 from J, leaving 9 bases between them. This CDR3 spans 14 amino acids. CDR1 is SGHRS, CDR2 YFSETQ, per germline. Details on this clone: What it recognizes is unknown.

This TCR came from a child under 10 years old with CD3G deficiency. Sequenced input: conventional CD4+ T cells sorted from blood. The chain carries TRBV5-1 and TRBJ2-3; a possible D gene is TRBD2 (5 bases). The CDR3 is CASSPERSTDTQYF. Here the CDR3 DNA reads TGCGCCAGCAGCCCAGAGCGGAGCACAGATACGCAGTATTTT.